The sequence of this T cell receptor beta chain was determined in a study of T cell responses to AZD1222 COVID-19 vaccine. Study findings and constraints: Unmutated variant regions are reportedly targeted by nearly half of spike-specific TCRs.

For this clone: Its matching antigen is unknown.

Measured with immunoSEQ multiplex PCR; TCRdb has only the in-frame clones, and not every one. Found here are some 140,000 clones, about 89% of them singletons; the top ten hold around a tenth. V lost 3 bases and J 7 bases, leaving 9 bases between the germline ends. CDR1 MDHEN and CDR2 SYDVKM come from the germline V gene. The CDR3 is 13 residues long. The specimen comprised peripheral blood, sampled 28 days after the second AZD1222 dose. This chain uses TRBV28 with TRBJ1-4; D remains ambiguous. This sequence originates from an adult who received the AZD1222 COVID-19 vaccine. CDR3 loop: CASSFGVSEKLFF. The CDR3 DNA sequence: TGTGCCAGCAGTTTTGGGGTGTCTGAAAAACTGTTTTTT.